The rows below give T cell receptor beta chains drawn from one sample of a study of T-cell reconstitution after alpha-beta-depleted transplantation in children. TCRdb used MiXCR to reprocess the PCR reads, holding one entry per CDR3 protein. This sample yields 450,000 to 600,000 distinct CDR3 sequences, of which about 16% are seen a single time; 2.5% to 4% belongs to the top ten. Sample: PBMCs from the stem cell graft donor, taken from the stem cell graft. These receptors were obtained from a human donor who donated a stem cell graft to a child with acute lymphoblastic leukemia. Both conserved end residues are part of each CDR3. A D gene is named only where the DNA matches it firmly. Not every row has a clone size; where given, it reads once, few, many or a size class.

DNA,CDR3,V,size,D,J
TGTGCCAGCAGCGCCCGCCTATTAGCGGGAGCTACGCAGTATTTT,CASSARLLAGATQYF,TRBV7-3,few,TRBD2,TRBJ2-3
TGTGCCAGCAGCGACCTGACAGGGAGGCGACCCTATGGCTACACCTTC,CASSDLTGRRPYGYTF,TRBV9,NA,TRBD1,TRBJ1-2
TGTGCCAGCAGCTTAGTCCTAGCGGGAGGGCCTAACACCGGGGAGCTGTTTTTT,CASSLVLAGGPNTGELFF,TRBV7-8,NA,TRBD2,TRBJ2-2
TGTGCCAGCACCCCAATTCCCACGGATCGGGGCACAGATACGCAGTATTTT,CASTPIPTDRGTDTQYF,TRBV6-1,NA,NA,TRBJ2-3
TGCGCCAGCAGCTTGCCTCCTCCTGGGGCCAACGGCCTGACTTTC,CASSLPPPGANGLTF,TRBV5-1,few,NA,TRBJ2-6
TGCGCCAGCAGCCAAGATCGGACTAGCGGATACTTCTCCTACGAGCAGTACTTC,CASSQDRTSGYFSYEQYF,TRBV4-1,few,TRBD2,TRBJ2-7
TGTGCCAGCAGCGCCCCGGGGGTGGTGTTCTACGAGCAGTACTTC,CASSAPGVVFYEQYF,TRBV5-6,NA,NA,TRBJ2-7
TGTGCCAGCAGAGACCGGGACAGGGCGGGGGAGACCCAGTACTTC,CASRDRDRAGETQYF,TRBV2,NA,TRBD1,TRBJ2-5
TGTGCCAGCAGCCTACTTTGGCGGGAGGAGGGGGAGACCCAGTACTTC,CASSLLWREEGETQYF,TRBV7-2,few,TRBD2,TRBJ2-5
TGCAGTGCTAGCCTCGGGGCGAATGAGCAGTTCTTC,CSASLGANEQFF,TRBV20-1,NA,NA,TRBJ2-1
TGTGCCAGCAGCCCCGAGGGGAGCGGGATCGAGACCCAGTACTTC,CASSPEGSGIETQYF,TRBV7-8,few,TRBD2,TRBJ2-5
TGTGCCACCAGCAGAGATGCGAGCAACTCCTACAATGAGCAGTTCTTC,CATSRDASNSYNEQFF,TRBV15,NA,NA,TRBJ2-1
TGCGCCAGCAGCCAAGGCAGGGGTCTTGGGCGAAATCAGCCCCAGCATTTT,CASSQGRGLGRNQPQHF,TRBV4-1,few,NA,TRBJ1-5
TGTGCCAGCAGCCCCGACAGGGTGGGGTGCTACACCTTC,CASSPDRVGCYTF,TRBV7-9,NA,TRBD1,TRBJ1-2
TGCGCCAGCAGCACGGACAGGGACTACGAGCAGTACTTC,CASSTDRDYEQYF,TRBV5-1,few,TRBD1,TRBJ2-7
TGTGCCAGCAGCTTGGATGTAGGGGGGAACACCGGGGAGCTGTTTTTT,CASSLDVGGNTGELFF,TRBV5-6,NA,NA,TRBJ2-2
TGTGCCAGTAGCCTACAGGGTATGTGGGTTAACAATGAGCAGTTCTTC,CASSLQGMWVNNEQFF,TRBV19,NA,NA,TRBJ2-1
TGTGCCAGCAGCAAAACAGGGGCTCAGCCCCAGCATTTT,CASSKTGAQPQHF,TRBV6-1,NA,TRBD1,TRBJ1-5
TGTGCCAGCTCACCACCAGAAACTAATGAGCAGTTCTTC,CASSPPETNEQFF,TRBV18,few,NA,TRBJ2-1
TGTGCCAGCTCACCGGACATAGGCACAGATACGCAGTATTTT,CASSPDIGTDTQYF,TRBV18,NA,NA,TRBJ2-3
TGTGCCAGCAGTTTAACCGGTCCCGGCAATCAGCCCCAGCATTTT,CASSLTGPGNQPQHF,TRBV12-3/TRBV12-4,NA,NA,TRBJ1-5
TGTGCCAGCAGCGTAGAGGGCGGGACTAGCGGGAGGGCCGGGGCCGATGAGCAGTTCTTC,CASSVEGGTSGRAGADEQFF,TRBV9,NA,TRBD2,TRBJ2-1
TGTGCCAGCAGCCAAGATCATGACAGTTACAATGAGCAGTTCTTC,CASSQDHDSYNEQFF,TRBV3-1,NA,NA,TRBJ2-1
TGTGCCAGCAGCCTCAGGGGGTATACGCAGTATTTT,CASSLRGYTQYF,TRBV3-1,NA,TRBD1,TRBJ2-3
TGCGCCAGCAGCTTGGAACCGTTTAGTGATTGGGGCAATCAGCCCCAGCATTTT,CASSLEPFSDWGNQPQHF,TRBV5-1,NA,NA,TRBJ1-5
TGTGCCAGCAGTCCCCTTATCAGCCGTGGGAATGAGCAGTTCTTC,CASSPLISRGNEQFF,TRBV12-3/TRBV12-4,few,NA,TRBJ2-1
TGTGCCAGCAGTCGGGGGACAGGGTATTATCAGCCCCAGCATTTT,CASSRGTGYYQPQHF,TRBV6-1,NA,TRBD1,TRBJ1-5
TGTGCCAGTACCACGGGACAGTTAACCGGGGAGCTGTTTTTT,CASTTGQLTGELFF,TRBV2,many,TRBD1,TRBJ2-2
TGTGCCACCAGCAGCCGACACACAGGGGGCTTCAATCAGCCCCAGCATTTT,CATSSRHTGGFNQPQHF,TRBV15,few,TRBD1,TRBJ1-5
TGCGCCAGCAGTGGCGAGAACTACAATGAGCAGTTCTTC,CASSGENYNEQFF,TRBV5-1,NA,NA,TRBJ2-1
TGTGCCAGCAGCTTACCCCCCAGGGAATGGGAGCAGTACTTC,CASSLPPREWEQYF,TRBV5-5,NA,NA,TRBJ2-7
TGTGCCAGCAGCCCGAGCATCACTAGCTCCGAGCAGTACTTC,CASSPSITSSEQYF,TRBV7-3,few,NA,TRBJ2-7
TGTGCCAGCACGAGGGAGGGGACCAGGCCCCAGCATTTT,CASTREGTRPQHF,TRBV12-3/TRBV12-4,NA,NA,TRBJ1-5
TGTGCCAGCAGTTTATATAGTTTCCGGGACAGGGGGATCTATGGCTACACCTTC,CASSLYSFRDRGIYGYTF,TRBV12-3/TRBV12-4,many,TRBD1,TRBJ1-2
TGCGCCAGCAGCTTGGTCATCGGCTACGAGCAGTACTTC,CASSLVIGYEQYF,TRBV5-1,NA,NA,TRBJ2-7